The rows below give T cell receptor beta chains drawn from one sample of a study of cytomegalovirus exposure and HLA in healthy donors. Sequencing was performed with immunoSEQ multiplex PCR; in TCRdb, only in-frame clones are kept and a portion is missing. The sample consists of 100,000 or so clones, about 88% of them appearing once. The sequencing input was PBMCs. The receptors derive from a young woman in good health and CMV-seropositive. CDR3s include the opening cysteine and the closing phenylalanine or tryptophan. The D gene is left open where the match is weak. Clone size appears in some rows only: once, few, many, or a class for an expanded clone.

-,TRBJ2-1,-,TRBV7-2,CANGVVRNEQFF,TGTGCCAACGGGGTGGTCCGAAATGAGCAGTTCTTC
-,TRBJ2-5,-,TRBV5-6,CASSAGVSETQYF,TGTGCCAGCAGCGCAGGGGTTTCAGAGACCCAGTACTTC
TRBD1,TRBJ1-2,-,TRBV29-1,CSLPGGGYGYTF,TGCAGTTTACCAGGGGGCGGATATGGCTACACCTTC
-,TRBJ1-1,once,TRBV5-1,CASSLRGTEAFF,TGCGCCAGCAGCTTGCGGGGCACTGAAGCTTTCTTT
TRBD2,TRBJ2-7,-,TRBV14,CASSPPGLAVTYEQYF,TGTGCCAGCAGCCCTCCGGGACTAGCGGTAACCTACGAGCAGTACTTC
TRBD1,TRBJ2-7,-,TRBV5-1,CASSQGQGVNEQYF,TGCGCCAGCAGCCAGGGACAGGGGGTCAACGAGCAGTACTTC
-,TRBJ1-4,-,TRBV11-3,CASSLEARYAEKLFF,TGTGCCAGCAGCTTAGAAGCCCGGTATGCGGAAAAACTGTTTTTT
-,TRBJ1-5,-,TRBV19,CASRLRGRNQPQHF,TGTGCCAGTAGGCTTCGGGGTCGGAATCAGCCCCAGCATTTT
-,TRBJ2-7,-,TRBV28,CASNGASYEQYF,TGTGCCAGCAATGGGGCGTCCTACGAGCAGTACTTC
TRBD2,TRBJ2-1,-,TRBV6-1,CASSVSGGQYNEQFF,TGTGCCAGCAGTGTGTCGGGGGGGCAGTACAATGAGCAGTTCTTC
-,TRBJ2-7,few,TRBV5-1,CASNPAGYGTSYEQYF,TGCGCAAGCAATCCCGCAGGGTATGGAACTTCCTACGAGCAGTACTTC
-,TRBJ2-5,-,TRBV7-8,CASTLRRFEETQYF,TGTGCCAGCACCTTGAGGAGGTTTGAAGAGACCCAGTACTTC
TRBD1,TRBJ2-5,-,TRBV5-4,CASSAGTVQETQYF,TGTGCCAGCAGCGCAGGGACAGTACAAGAGACCCAGTACTTC
TRBD2,TRBJ2-1,-,TRBV9,CASSESGGSYNEQFF,TGTGCCAGCAGCGAAAGCGGGGGGTCCTACAATGAGCAGTTCTTC
TRBD1,TRBJ1-2,few,TRBV6-5,CASSSPRQGGSYGYTF,TGTGCCAGCAGTTCCCCTCGACAGGGTGGTAGCTATGGCTACACCTTC
-,TRBJ1-5,once,TRBV6-5,CASSPGTYNQPQHF,TGTGCCAGCAGCCCCGGGACTTACAATCAGCCCCAGCATTTT
-,TRBJ1-1,-,TRBV5-1,CASSLQGTPNTEAFF,TGCGCCAGCAGCTTGCAAGGGACACCAAACACTGAAGCTTTCTTT
-,TRBJ1-4,-,TRBV9,CASSSYDEKLFF,TGTGCCAGCAGTTCCTACGATGAAAAACTGTTTTTT
TRBD1,TRBJ2-2,-,TRBV14,CASSRTRVGTGATGELFF,TGTGCCAGCAGCCGGACTAGGGTGGGGACAGGGGCCACCGGGGAGCTGTTTTTT
TRBD1,TRBJ1-5,-,TRBV4-2,CASSQEGQGGQPQHF,TGTGCCAGCAGCCAGGAAGGACAGGGGGGGCAGCCCCAGCATTTT
-,TRBJ2-7,few,TRBV19,CASSTGTRTYEQYF,TGTGCCAGTAGCACCGGGACACGTACCTACGAGCAGTACTTC